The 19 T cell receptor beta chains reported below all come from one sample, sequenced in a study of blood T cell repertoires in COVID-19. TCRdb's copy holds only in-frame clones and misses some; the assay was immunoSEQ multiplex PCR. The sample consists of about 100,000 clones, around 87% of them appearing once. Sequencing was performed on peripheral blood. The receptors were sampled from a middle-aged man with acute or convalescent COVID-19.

DNA for the CDR3: TGCAGCGTTTCCAGGCTTGATGGCTACACCTTC. Translating it yields CSVSRLDGYTF. The V and J genes are TRBV29-1 and TRBJ1-2; no clear D gene. V was pared by 5 bases and J by 6 bases, with 10 bases between. This CDR3 is 11 amino acids long. Germline V gene lookup returns CDR1 SQVTM and CDR2 ANQGSEA. The entire variable domain, with the rest obtained from reference TRBV29-1 and TRBJ1-2, is as follows: SAVISQKPSRDICQRGTSLTIQCQVDSQVTMMFWYRQQPGQSLTLIATANQGSEATYESGFVIDKFPISRPNLTFSTLTVSNMSPEDSSIYLCSVSRLDGYTFGSGTRLTVV.

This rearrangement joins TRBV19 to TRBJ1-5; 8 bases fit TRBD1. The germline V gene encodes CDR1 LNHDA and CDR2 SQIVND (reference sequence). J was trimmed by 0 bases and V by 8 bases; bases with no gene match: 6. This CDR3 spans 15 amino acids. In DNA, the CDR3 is TGTGCCAGTGCAACGGGACAGGCTAGCAATCAGCCCCAGCATTTT. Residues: CASATGQASNQPQHF. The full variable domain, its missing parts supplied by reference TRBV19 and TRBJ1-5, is DGGITQSPKYLFRKEGQNVTLSCEQNLNHDAMYWYRQDPGQGLRLIYYSQIVNDFQKGDIAEGYSVSREKKESFPLTVTSAQKNPTAFYLCASATGQASNQPQHFGDGTRLSIL.

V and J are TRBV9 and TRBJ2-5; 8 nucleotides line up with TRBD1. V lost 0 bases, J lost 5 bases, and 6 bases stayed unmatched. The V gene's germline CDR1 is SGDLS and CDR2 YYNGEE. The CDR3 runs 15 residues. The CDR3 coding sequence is TGTGCCAGCAGCGTAGATCAGGGGGCTCGGGAGACCCAGTACTTC. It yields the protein CASSVDQGARETQYF.

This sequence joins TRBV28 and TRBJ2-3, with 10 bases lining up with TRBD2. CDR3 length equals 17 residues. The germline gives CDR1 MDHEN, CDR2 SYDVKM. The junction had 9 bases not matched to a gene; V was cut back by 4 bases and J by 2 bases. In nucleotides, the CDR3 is TGTGCCAGCAGTTACCCGGGAGCGGGAGGGAACACAGATACGCAGTATTTT. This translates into CASSYPGAGGNTDTQYF. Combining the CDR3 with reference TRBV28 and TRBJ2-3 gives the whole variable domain DVKVTQSSRYLVKRTGEKVFLECVQDMDHENMFWYRQDPGLGLRLIYFSYDVKMKEKGDIPEGYSVSREKKERFSLILESASTNQTSMYLCASSYPGAGGNTDTQYFGPGTRLTVL.

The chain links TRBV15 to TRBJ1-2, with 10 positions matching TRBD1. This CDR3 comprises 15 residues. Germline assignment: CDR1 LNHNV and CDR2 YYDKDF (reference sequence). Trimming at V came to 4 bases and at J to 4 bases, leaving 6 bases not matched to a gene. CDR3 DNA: TGTGCCACCAGCAAACCGGGACAGGGGATCTATGGCTACACCTTC. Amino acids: CATSKPGQGIYGYTF. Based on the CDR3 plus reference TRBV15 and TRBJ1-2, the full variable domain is DAMVIQNPRYQVTQFGKPVTLSCSQTLNHNVMYWYQQKSSQAPKLLFHYYDKDFNNEADTPDNFQSRRPNTSFCFLDIRSPGLGDTAMYLCATSKPGQGIYGYTFGSGTRLTVV.

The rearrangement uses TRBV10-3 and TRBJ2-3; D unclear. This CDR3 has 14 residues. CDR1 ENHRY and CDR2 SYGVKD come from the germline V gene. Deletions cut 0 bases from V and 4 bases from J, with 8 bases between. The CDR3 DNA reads TGTGCCATCAGTGAGTCGAGCTTTGCAGATACGCAGTATTTT. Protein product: CAISESSFADTQYF.

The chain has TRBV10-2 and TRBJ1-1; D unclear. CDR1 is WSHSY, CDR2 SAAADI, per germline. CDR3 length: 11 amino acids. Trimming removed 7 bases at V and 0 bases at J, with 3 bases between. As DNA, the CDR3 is TGCGCCAGCACGGTGAACACTGAAGCTTTCTTT. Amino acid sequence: CASTVNTEAFF.

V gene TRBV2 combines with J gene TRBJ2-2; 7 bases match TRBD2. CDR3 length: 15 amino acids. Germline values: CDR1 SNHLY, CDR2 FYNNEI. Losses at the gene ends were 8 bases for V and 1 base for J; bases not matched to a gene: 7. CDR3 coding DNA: TGTGCCAGCGGCGCTAGCGGTATGAACACCGGGGAGCTGTTTTTT. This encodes CASGASGMNTGELFF.

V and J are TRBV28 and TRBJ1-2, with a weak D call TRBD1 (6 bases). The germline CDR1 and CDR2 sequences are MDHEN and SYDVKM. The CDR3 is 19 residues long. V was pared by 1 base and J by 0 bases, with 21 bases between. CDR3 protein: CASSLLPPGHFRANYGYTF. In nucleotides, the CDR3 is TGTGCCAGCAGTTTATTGCCCCCGGGACACTTCAGAGCTAACTATGGCTACACCTTC.

The CDR3 spells CASSYSGGLAGGEQYF. In DNA form, the CDR3 reads TGTGCCAGCAGTTACTCGGGGGGACTAGCGGGAGGCGAGCAGTACTTC. V gene TRBV6-5 combines with J gene TRBJ2-7, with 15 bases fitting TRBD2. The junction had 3 bases not matched to a gene; V was cut back by 0 bases and J by 6 bases. The CDR3 is 16 residues long. In germline, CDR1 is MNHEY, CDR2 SVGAGI.

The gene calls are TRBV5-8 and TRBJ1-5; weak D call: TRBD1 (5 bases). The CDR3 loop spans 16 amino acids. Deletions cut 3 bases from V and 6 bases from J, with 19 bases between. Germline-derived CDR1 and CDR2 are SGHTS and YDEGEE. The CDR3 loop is CASSSDLWRGSQPQHF. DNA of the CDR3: TGTGCCAGCAGCTCGGATCTATGGCGGGGCAGTCAGCCCCAGCATTTT.

The CDR3, as DNA: TGCGCCAGCAGTGACCCTTTTGGGGGCAGTAGCTCCTACGAGCAGTACTTC. Amino acids: CASSDPFGGSSSYEQYF. This chain connects TRBV10-1 to TRBJ2-7; perhaps TRBD1 as D (6 bases). Germline assignment: CDR1 WNHNN and CDR2 SYGVQD (reference sequence). This CDR3 is built from 17 residues. V lost 3 bases, J lost 0 bases, and 18 bases lay in between.

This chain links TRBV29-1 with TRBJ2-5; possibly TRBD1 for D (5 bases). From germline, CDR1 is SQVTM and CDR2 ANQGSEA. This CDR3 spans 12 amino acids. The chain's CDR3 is CTSVGLDETQYF. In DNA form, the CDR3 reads TGCACCTCGGTGGGGCTGGACGAGACCCAGTACTTC.

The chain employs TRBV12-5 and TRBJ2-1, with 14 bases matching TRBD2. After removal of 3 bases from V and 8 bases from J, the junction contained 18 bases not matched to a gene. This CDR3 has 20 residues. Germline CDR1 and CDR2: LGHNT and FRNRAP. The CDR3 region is CASGFRPGTSGGPMFDEQFF. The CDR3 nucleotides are TGTGCTAGTGGTTTCCGTCCCGGGACTAGCGGGGGCCCCATGTTTGATGAGCAGTTCTTC.

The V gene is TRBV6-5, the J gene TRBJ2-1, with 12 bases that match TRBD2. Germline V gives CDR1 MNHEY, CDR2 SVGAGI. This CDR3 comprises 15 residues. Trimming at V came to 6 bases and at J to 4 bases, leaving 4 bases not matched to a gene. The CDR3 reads CASSVGLAGYNEQFF. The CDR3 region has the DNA TGTGCCAGCAGCGTCGGACTAGCGGGGTACAATGAGCAGTTCTTC.

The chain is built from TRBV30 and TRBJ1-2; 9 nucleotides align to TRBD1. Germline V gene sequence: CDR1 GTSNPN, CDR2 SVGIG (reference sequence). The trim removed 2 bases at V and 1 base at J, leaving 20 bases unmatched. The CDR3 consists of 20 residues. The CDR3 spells CAWSLRVVGDRANINYGYTF. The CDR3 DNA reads TGTGCCTGGAGTCTCCGTGTTGTTGGGGACAGGGCAAATATTAACTATGGCTACACCTTC.

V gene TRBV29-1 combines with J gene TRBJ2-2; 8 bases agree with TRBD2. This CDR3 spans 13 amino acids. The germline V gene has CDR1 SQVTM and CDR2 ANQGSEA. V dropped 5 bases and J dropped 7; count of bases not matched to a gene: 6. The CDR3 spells CSVQSSGYGELFF. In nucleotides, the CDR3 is TGCAGCGTTCAGTCTAGCGGGTACGGGGAGCTGTTTTTT.

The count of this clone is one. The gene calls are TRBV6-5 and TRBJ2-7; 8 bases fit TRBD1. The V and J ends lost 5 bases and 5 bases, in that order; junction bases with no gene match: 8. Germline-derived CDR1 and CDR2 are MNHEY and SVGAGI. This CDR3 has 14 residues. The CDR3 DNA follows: TGTGCCAGCAGTCCCGACAGGGGAGTCCACGAGCAGTACTTC. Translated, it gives CASSPDRGVHEQYF.

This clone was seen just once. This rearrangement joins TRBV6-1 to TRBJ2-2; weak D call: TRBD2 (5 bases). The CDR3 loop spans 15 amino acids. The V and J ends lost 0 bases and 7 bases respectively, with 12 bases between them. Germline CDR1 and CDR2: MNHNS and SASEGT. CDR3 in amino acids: CASSEAWAGSGELFF. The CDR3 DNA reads TGTGCCAGCAGTGAAGCGTGGGCGGGCAGCGGGGAGCTGTTTTTT.